What follows are 14 T cell receptor beta chains derived from one specimen sequenced in a study of control samples from healthy donors and cancer patients. Generated by immunoSEQ multiplex PCR, the TCRdb table keeps only in-frame clones and is missing some. The top ten clones hold 2% to 2.5% of a sample with some 150,000 clones, 93% of them seen once. The sample taken for sequencing was blood. These receptors were collected from a man in his fifties in good health.

This chain uses TRBV29-1 with TRBJ1-1, with 7 bases lining up with TRBD1. Germline V gives CDR1 SQVTM, CDR2 ANQGSEA. J was trimmed by 1 base and V by 6 bases; bases with no gene match: 5. CDR3 length equals 13 residues. The CDR3 sequence: CSVQGQTNTEAFF. DNA of the CDR3: TGCAGCGTCCAGGGACAGACGAACACTGAAGCTTTCTTT.

The genes are TRBV5-1 and TRBJ2-5; D not resolved. The germline V gene has CDR1 SGHRS and CDR2 YFSETQ. V dropped 7 bases and J dropped 2 bases, with 12 bases sitting between them. CDR3 size: 13 residues. Here the CDR3 reads CASHVGKQETQYF. DNA of the CDR3: TGCGCCAGCCACGTGGGCAAACAAGAGACCCAGTACTTC.

The chain links TRBV5-4 to TRBJ2-3; 15 nucleotides agree with TRBD2. The germline gives CDR1 SGHNT, CDR2 YYREEE (reference sequence). With V trimmed by 5 bases and J by 6 bases, 7 bases remained unmatched. The CDR3 is made up of 16 amino acids. The CDR3 DNA follows: TGTGCCAGCAGTTCTGGGACTAGCGGGAGGCGGGATACGCAGTATTTT. Translating gives CASSSGTSGRRDTQYF.

The chain combines TRBV19 with TRBJ1-2; D not resolved. Trimming took 6 bases from V and 4 from J, leaving 12 bases between them. The germline V gene has CDR1 LNHDA and CDR2 SQIVND (reference sequence). CDR3 length: 13 residues. The CDR3 reads CASSGDWGYGYTF. CDR3 bases: TGTGCCAGTAGCGGCGACTGGGGCTATGGCTACACCTTC.

The rearrangement links TRBV28 to TRBJ2-7; D is perhaps TRBD1 or TRBD2 (5 bases each). V shed 7 bases and J shed 4 bases, with 17 bases lying between them. Germline lookup yields CDR1 MDHEN and CDR2 SYDVKM. CDR3 length equals 14 residues. For the CDR3, the DNA is TGTGCCAGCATCCATGGGGGACCGAGTTACGAGCAGTACTTC. Residues: CASIHGGPSYEQYF.

Regarding this clone: Sequence at one end of the junction differs from germline and may be a read error. This chain's CDR3 is CARSLDRGNEKLFF. The CDR3 DNA is TGCGCCCGCAGCTTGGACAGGGGGAATGAAAAACTGTTTTTT. The gene calls are TRBV5-1 and TRBJ1-4, with 10 bases identical to TRBD1. The CDR3 has 14 amino acids. Germline CDR1 and CDR2: SGHRS and YFSETQ.

The V call is TRBV4-2, the J call TRBJ1-2; 7 bases are a match to TRBD1. Germline assignment: CDR1 LGHNA and CDR2 YNFKEQ. This CDR3 is 13 amino acids long. After removal of 4 bases from V and 8 bases from J, the junction contained 7 bases not matched to a gene. The CDR3: CASSRQGPDGYTF. The CDR3 coding sequence is TGTGCCAGCAGCCGACAGGGTCCCGACGGCTACACCTTC.

This clone appeared a single time. This chain joins TRBV5-1 and TRBJ2-2; 11 nucleotides match TRBD1. Trimming at V came to 4 bases and at J to 7 bases, leaving 6 bases not matched to a gene. CDR3 length: 15 amino acids. The germline gives CDR1 SGHRS, CDR2 YFSETQ. The CDR3 is CASSKGQGGIGELFF. The CDR3 coding sequence is TGCGCCAGCAGCAAGGGACAGGGGGGCATCGGGGAGCTGTTTTTT.

V is TRBV14 and J is TRBJ1-2; D remains unclear. The CDR3 has 11 amino acids. V gave up 0 bases and J gave up 8 bases, with 4 bases separating them. Germline lookup yields CDR1 SGHDN and CDR2 FVKESK. The CDR3 DNA reads TGTGCCAGCAGCCAAGATCGGGGCTACACCTTC. Its translation is CASSQDRGYTF.

The J gene is TRBJ2-2, the V gene TRBV7-9; the D gene could be TRBD1 or TRBD2 (5 bases each). This CDR3 spans 18 amino acids. Germline-derived CDR1 and CDR2 are SEHNR and FQNEAQ (reference sequence). Trimming took off 1 base at V and 0 bases at J, with 15 bases between the two ends. The CDR3 reads CASSLGELVGANTGELFF. CDR3 in DNA: TGTGCCAGCAGCTTAGGGGAACTAGTAGGGGCGAACACCGGGGAGCTGTTTTTT.

The chain employs TRBV11-2 and TRBJ2-2, with 9 bases aligning to TRBD1. The germline V gene encodes CDR1 SGHAT and CDR2 FQNNGV. After removal of 4 bases from V and 5 bases from J, the junction contained 8 bases not matched to a gene. This CDR3 contains 16 residues. CDR3 loop: CASSSGTGTETGELFF. The CDR3 DNA follows: TGTGCCAGCAGCTCCGGGACAGGGACGGAGACCGGGGAGCTGTTTTTT.

The chain recombines TRBV10-3 with TRBJ2-5; 7 bases match TRBD1. The V and J ends lost 8 bases and 5 bases, in that order; junction bases with no gene match: 8. Germline loops: CDR1 ENHRY, CDR2 SYGVKD. This CDR3 spans 13 amino acids. The CDR3 reads CAISEQGKETQYF. CDR3 coding DNA: TGTGCCATCTCCGAACAGGGGAAGGAGACCCAGTACTTC.

CDR3 sequence reads: CASSLEGPPYEQYF. The CDR3 DNA is TGCGCCAGCAGCTTGGAGGGGCCTCCCTACGAGCAGTACTTC. The rearrangement links TRBV5-1 to TRBJ2-7; tentative D call: TRBD1 (5 bases). The ends were cut back, 0 bases at V and 2 bases at J, with 9 bases in the middle. The CDR3 is 14 amino acids. The germline V gene has CDR1 SGHRS and CDR2 YFSETQ.

The chain recombines TRBV12-3 or TRBV12-4 with TRBJ1-1; D is undetermined. V lost 5 bases, J lost 7 bases, and 11 bases lay in between. The CDR3 totals 12 residues. CDR3 coding DNA: TGTGCCAGCAGTACTGACCGACTTGAAGCTTTCTTT. Protein: CASSTDRLEAFF.